The 4 T cell receptor beta chains given below trace back to one sample, sequenced in a study of CD8+ T cells in alopecia areata. The treatment was: oral pan-JAK inhibitor, 5-10 mg twice daily. Reverse transcription of extracted RNA yielded cDNA, which provided the sequencing template. Produced via immunoSEQ multiplex PCR; TCRdb's table is partial and in-frame only. The table has approximately 200,000 clones, around two fifths seen once. The specimen comprised CD4+ T cells sorted from blood, sampled between weeks 36 and 40, from a patient treated with tofacitinib. The receptors derive from a human donor with alopecia areata.

CDR3 loop: CSVEIETQYF. Here the CDR3 DNA reads TGCAGCGTTGAGATAGAGACCCAGTACTTC. The genes are TRBV29-1 and TRBJ2-5; no reliable D call. With 3 bases removed from V and 4 bases from J, the gap between germline ends came to 3 bases. CDR3 size: 10 residues. Germline CDR1 is SQVTM and CDR2 is ANQGSEA.

This clone occurred a few times. CDR3 sequence reads: CAWSVGEQPQHF. Here the CDR3 DNA reads TGTGCCTGGAGTGTGGGAGAACAGCCCCAGCATTTT. J is TRBJ1-5 and V is TRBV30; no definite D call. Per the germline V gene, CDR1 is GTSNPN and CDR2 is SVGIG (reference sequence). The ends were cut back, 0 bases at V and 7 bases at J, with 7 bases in the middle. The CDR3 runs to 12 residues.

This chain uses TRBV11-2 with TRBJ2-1; 9 bases fit TRBD2. Trimming removed 1 base from V and 3 bases from J; junction bases left unmatched: 4. Germline V gives CDR1 SGHAT, CDR2 FQNNGV. The CDR3 is made up of 16 amino acids. The CDR3 nucleotides read TGTGCCAGCAGCTTAGGGGCGGGAGGGGGCTACAATGAGCAGTTCTTC. Amino acid sequence: CASSLGAGGGYNEQFF.

The chain uses TRBV25-1 and TRBJ1-2; possible D gene TRBD1, 6 bases. Trimming left V 0 bases short and J 0 bases short, with 11 bases between. The germline gives CDR1 MGHDK, CDR2 SYGVNS. The CDR3 extends over 16 amino acids. The CDR3 region is CASSEYRGATNYGYTF. CDR3 bases: TGTGCCAGCAGTGAATATCGGGGGGCCACTAACTATGGCTACACCTTC.